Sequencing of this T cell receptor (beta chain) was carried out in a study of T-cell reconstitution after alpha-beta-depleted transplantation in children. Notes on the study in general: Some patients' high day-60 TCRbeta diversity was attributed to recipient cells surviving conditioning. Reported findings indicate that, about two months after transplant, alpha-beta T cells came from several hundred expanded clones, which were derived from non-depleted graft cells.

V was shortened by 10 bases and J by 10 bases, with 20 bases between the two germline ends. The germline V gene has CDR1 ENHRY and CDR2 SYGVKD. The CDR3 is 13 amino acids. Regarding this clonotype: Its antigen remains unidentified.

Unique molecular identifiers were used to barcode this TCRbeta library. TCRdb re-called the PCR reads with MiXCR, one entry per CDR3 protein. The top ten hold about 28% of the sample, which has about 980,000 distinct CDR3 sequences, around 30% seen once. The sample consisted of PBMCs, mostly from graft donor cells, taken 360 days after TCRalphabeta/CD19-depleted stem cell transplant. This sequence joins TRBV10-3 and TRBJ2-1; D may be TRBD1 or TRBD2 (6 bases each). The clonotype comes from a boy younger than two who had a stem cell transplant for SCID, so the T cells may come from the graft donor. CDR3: CATQEGHGTEQFF. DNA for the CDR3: TGTGCCACCCAGGAGGGACACGGAACGGAGCAGTTCTTC.